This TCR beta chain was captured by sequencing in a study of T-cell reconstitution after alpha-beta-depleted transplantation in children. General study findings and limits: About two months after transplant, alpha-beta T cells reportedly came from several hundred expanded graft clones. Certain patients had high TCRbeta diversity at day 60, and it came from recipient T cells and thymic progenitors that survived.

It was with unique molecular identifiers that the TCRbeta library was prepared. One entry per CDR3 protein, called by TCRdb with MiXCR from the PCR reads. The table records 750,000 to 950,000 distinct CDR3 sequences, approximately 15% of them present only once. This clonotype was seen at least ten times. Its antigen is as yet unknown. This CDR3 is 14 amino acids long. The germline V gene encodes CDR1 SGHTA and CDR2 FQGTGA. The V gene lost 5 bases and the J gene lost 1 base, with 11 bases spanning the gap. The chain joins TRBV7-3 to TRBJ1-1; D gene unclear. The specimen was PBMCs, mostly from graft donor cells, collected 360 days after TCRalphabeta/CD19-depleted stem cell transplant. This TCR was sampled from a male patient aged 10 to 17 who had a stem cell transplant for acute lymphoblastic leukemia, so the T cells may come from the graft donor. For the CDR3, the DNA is TGTGCCAGCAGCCAACCCCTAGAGAACACTGAAGCTTTCTTT. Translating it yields CASSQPLENTEAFF.